This is a list of T cell receptor beta chains from one sample in a study of shared T cell receptors in the human thymus. The table came from immunoSEQ multiplex PCR; TCRdb's copy has only in-frame clones and leaves some out. The table has about 540,000 clones, approximately 78% seen once. This same sample was also taken into another study, of human thymus T cells.

Sequenced input: thymocytes. Receptor source: a boy in the first two years of life with a congenital heart defect. Both conserved end residues are trimmed from each CDR3.

j_call	v_call	cdr3_aa
TRBJ1-2	TRBV30	AWRTGDLYGYT
TRBJ2-2	TRBV29-1	SVAGGLTGELF
TRBJ2-7	TRBV28	ASGGGSDRDDEQY
TRBJ2-7	TRBV28	ASSLGTAVQG
TRBJ2-3	TRBV29-1	SVGPPAGEGDTQY
TRBJ1-1	TRBV6-5	ASQTVTEAF
TRBJ2-3	TRBV14	ASSPGLAWDTQY
TRBJ2-2	TRBV30	AGLAGNNTGELF
TRBJ1-4	TRBV7-8	ASSFEGVNEKLF
TRBJ2-5	TRBV7-9	ASSLVHTTPGLAYAQY
TRBJ2-7	TRBV4-3	ASSQLYEGLYEQY
TRBJ2-1	TRBV11-2	ASSSRTSGRSEQF
TRBJ1-1	TRBV4-1	ASSQEWRRRNTEAF
TRBJ2-7	TRBV6-6	ASRELQVTYEQY
TRBJ2-7	TRBV6-5	ASTLLAGASYEQY
TRBJ1-1	TRBV9	ASSVVGRENTEAF
TRBJ2-7	TRBV5-8	ASSSGTGDGDEQY
TRBJ2-1	TRBV5-6	ASSLGLRNYNEQF
TRBJ1-2	TRBV7-9	ASSLVWATGNYGYT
TRBJ2-3	TRBV7-8	ASSATASTDTQY
TRBJ2-1	TRBV5-6	ASSFLKRESNEQF
TRBJ2-1	TRBV27	ASSPQLANPYNEQF
TRBJ2-4	TRBV7-8	ASSSRQGGNIQY
TRBJ1-4	TRBV29-1	SVGGGHSNEKLF
TRBJ2-3	TRBV15	ATSSYRVDTQY
TRBJ2-7	TRBV4-1	ASSQVRDRGYEQY
TRBJ2-7	TRBV6-1	ASSVAPYEQY
TRBJ2-3	TRBV27	ASSPMGVAGSRGTDTQY
TRBJ1-1	TRBV19	ASSGPGTSFLNTEAF
TRBJ2-1	TRBV28	ASSFVAVSYNEQF
TRBJ2-5	TRBV25-1	ASDSRRTGGQETQY
TRBJ2-4	TRBV19	ASSIGGVGLAKNIQY
TRBJ2-1	TRBV7-2	ASSLYAAPTYNEQF
TRBJ2-5	TRBV2	ASERGPGQGVTGETQY
TRBJ2-7	TRBV6-4	ASSDAPSVQRPTEQY
TRBJ2-6	TRBV12-5	ASGLVPGEGANVLT
TRBJ1-4	TRBV5-8	ASSPSRVCNEKLF
TRBJ1-2	TRBV21-1	ASSEQKRGQISNYGYT
TRBJ1-5	TRBV28	ASRPGTGYNQPQH
TRBJ2-7	TRBV4-3	ASSQVGLFDEDEQY
TRBJ2-3	TRBV7-8	ASSLGTASTDTQY
TRBJ2-7	TRBV11-2	ASSLDTDRGLSYEQY
TRBJ2-6	TRBV5-6	ASSLVQGASGANVLT
TRBJ2-1	TRBV28	ASSLIAGFYNEQF
TRBJ1-1	TRBV19	ASIPDRGLDTEAF
TRBJ2-7	TRBV5-8	ASSQGRGYEQY
TRBJ2-1	TRBV30	AWSPAPGLAGPYNEQF
TRBJ1-5	TRBV5-5	ASSLTGLNQPQH
TRBJ2-7	TRBV27	ASLLDRGAYEQY
TRBJ1-2	TRBV4-3	ASSQGEKGAYGYT
TRBJ2-7	TRBV14	ASSQDRYRDHEQY
TRBJ1-5	TRBV28	ASSRGTDPNSNQPQH
TRBJ2-5	TRBV6-6	ASSYSGGAQETQY